This T cell receptor (beta chain) was identified in a study of high-grade serous ovarian cancer treatment subgroups. Study outcomes and limitations: Same-patient tumor repertoires overlapped at about 0.11 to 0.85; different patients barely overlapped.

Tumor samples were taken before definitive surgery or chemotherapy. The V end was cut by 3 bases, the J end by 8 bases, with 13 bases between. The CDR3 contains 13 residues. Germline-derived CDR1 and CDR2 are LNHNV and YYDKDF (reference sequence). Only in-frame clones appear in the TCRdb table, and some are missing; sequencing was by immunoSEQ multiplex PCR. The sample comprises 10,000 to 15,000 clones, 88% of which are singletons, and approximately 2.9% rests with the top ten. As concerns this clone: The antigen is not known.

V gene TRBV15 combines with J gene TRBJ1-2; D is possibly TRBD1 (6 bases). The clonotype originates from a human donor with high-grade serous ovarian cancer. The sample comprised tumor tissue. The CDR3 here is CATSSVGAGGYTF. The CDR3, as DNA: TGTGCCACCAGCAGTGTGGGGGCGGGAGGCTACACCTTC.